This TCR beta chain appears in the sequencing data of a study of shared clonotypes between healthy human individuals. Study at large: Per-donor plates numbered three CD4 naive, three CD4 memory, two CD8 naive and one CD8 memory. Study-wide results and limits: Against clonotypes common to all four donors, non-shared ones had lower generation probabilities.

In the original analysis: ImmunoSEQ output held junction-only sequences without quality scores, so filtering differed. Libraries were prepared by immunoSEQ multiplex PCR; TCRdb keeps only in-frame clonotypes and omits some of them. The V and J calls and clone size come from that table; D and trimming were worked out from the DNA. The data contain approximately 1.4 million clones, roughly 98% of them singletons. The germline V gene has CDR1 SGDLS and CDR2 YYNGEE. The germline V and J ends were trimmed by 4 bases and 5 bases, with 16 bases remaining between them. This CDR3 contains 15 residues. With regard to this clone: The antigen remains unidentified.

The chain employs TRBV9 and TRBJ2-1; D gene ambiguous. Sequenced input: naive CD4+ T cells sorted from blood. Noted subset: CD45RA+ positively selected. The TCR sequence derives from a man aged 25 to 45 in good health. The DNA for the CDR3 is TGTGCCAGCAGCCCAGGATCTGGACGACACAATGAGCAGTTCTTC. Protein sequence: CASSPGSGRHNEQFF. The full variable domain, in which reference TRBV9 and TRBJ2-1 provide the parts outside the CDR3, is DSGVTQTPKHLITATGQRVTLRCSPRSGDLSVYWYQQSLDQGLQFLIQYYNGEERAKGNILERFSAQQFPDLHSELNLSSLELGDSALYFCASSPGSGRHNEQFFGPGTRLTVL.